Sequencing of this T cell receptor (beta chain) was carried out in a study of T cell clonality in common variable immunodeficiency. General study points: CVID subjects shared fewer TCRbeta clones than healthy controls did. Fewer deletions and N-nucleotide insertions were reportedly seen in common variable immunodeficiency TCR beta sequences.

Libraries were prepared by immunoSEQ multiplex PCR; TCRdb keeps only in-frame clonotypes and omits some of them. Sampling found about 14,000 clones, none seen once. The germline V gene has CDR1 GTSNPN and CDR2 SVGIG (reference sequence). The CDR3 runs 13 residues. Trimming cost V 0 bases and J 7 bases; bases outside gene matches: 3. This clone was found a few times. Antigen specificity is unknown. The read ends 3 residues shy of where the CDR3 ends; the end is completed using the germline J gene. V usage is TRBV30 and J usage is TRBJ1-2; 9 bases are a match to TRBD1. The clonotype comes from a human donor with common variable immunodeficiency. Specimen: peripheral blood mononuclear cells. Incomplete CDR3 DNA: TGTGCCTGGAGTGTGGGACAGGGTTTTGGC. Its translation is CAWSVGQGFG. In full, the CDR3 reads CAWSVGQGFGYTF.